This entry lists 13 T cell receptor beta chains sequenced from one sample in a study of OX40 agonist ivuxolimab in advanced cancers. The assay was immunoSEQ multiplex PCR, and TCRdb's table has in-frame clones only and misses some. Seen here are 77,000 or so clones, less than 95% observed once, and the top ten hold about 1.8%. The specimen comprised CD4+ or CD8+ T cells sorted from blood, sampled in a trial of the OX40 agonist ivuxolimab. These receptors were obtained from an adult with an advanced solid tumor such as melanoma, head and neck, liver or kidney cancer.

This chain links TRBV5-1 with TRBJ2-5; 11 nucleotides line up with TRBD1. The CDR3 is 15 residues long. The J segment lost 5 bases and the V segment lost 4 bases, leaving 7 bases of the junction unmatched. Germline CDR1 reads SGHRS; CDR2 reads YFSETQ. The CDR3 DNA sequence: TGCGCCAGCAGCCAAATTGGACAGGGGGCTGAGACCCAGTACTTC. It is translated as CASSQIGQGAETQYF.

Here the CDR3 reads CASSFVGGSGTEAFF. In nucleotides, the CDR3 is TGTGCCAGCAGCTTTGTCGGGGGGTCGGGCACTGAAGCTTTCTTT. This rearrangement joins TRBV11-3 to TRBJ1-1; a possible D gene is TRBD1 (5 bases). The CDR3 contains 15 residues. The V end was cut by 3 bases, the J end by 4 bases, with 15 bases between. From germline, CDR1 is SGHNT and CDR2 YENEEA.

The chain combines TRBV19 with TRBJ2-1; D is undetermined. The V end lost 6 bases, the J end lost 9 bases, and 15 bases lay between the germline ends. Germline lookup yields CDR1 LNHDA and CDR2 SQIVND (reference sequence). This CDR3 is built from 13 residues. The CDR3 DNA follows: TGTGCCAGTAGCCTAGGACCCCCACTTGAGCAGTTCTTC. It encodes CASSLGPPLEQFF.

CDR3 DNA: TGCAGCACGGGACAGGGAAACACCGGGGAGCTGTTTTTT. Protein: CSTGQGNTGELFF. This chain connects TRBV29-1 to TRBJ2-2; 9 bases map to TRBD1. V was pared by 8 bases and J by 2 bases, with 3 bases of the junction left unmatched. Germline-derived CDR1 and CDR2 are SQVTM and ANQGSEA. The CDR3 totals 13 residues.

A word on this clone: The junction departs from the called germline gene at one end, perhaps through a read error. The chain couples TRBV28 to TRBJ2-7, with D maybe TRBD1 (5 bases). Germline assignment: CDR1 MDHEN and CDR2 SYDVKM. The CDR3 has 14 residues. This chain's CDR3 is CASSPTRQSSEQYF. DNA of the CDR3: TGTGCCAGCAGCCCGACCCGACAGTCCTCCGAGCAGTACTTC.

This clone was detected once. The chain recombines TRBV10-3 with TRBJ2-3; no clear D. V was shortened by 1 base and J by 4 bases, with 3 bases between the two germline ends. The CDR3 is 12 amino acids. Germline-derived CDR1 and CDR2 are ENHRY and SYGVKD. The CDR3: CAISEWADTQYF. CDR3 in DNA: TGTGCCATCAGTGAGTGGGCAGATACGCAGTATTTT.

The chain is built from TRBV28 and TRBJ2-7, with D perhaps TRBD2 (5 bases). CDR1 and CDR2 (germline): MDHEN, SYDVKM. The CDR3 totals 13 residues. V was clipped by 3 bases and J by 3 bases, with 9 bases between them. The CDR3 protein is CASSFQRFYEQYF. CDR3 DNA sequence: TGTGCCAGCAGTTTTCAGCGGTTCTACGAGCAGTACTTC.

V is TRBV7-2 and J is TRBJ2-7, with D perhaps matching TRBD2 (6 bases). This CDR3 spans 16 amino acids. From germline, CDR1 is SGHTA and CDR2 FQGNSA. Trimming removed 4 bases from V and 0 bases from J, with 16 bases in between. The DNA for the CDR3 is TGTGCCAGCAGCTCAGGCGGCGGGGTGAGCTCCTACGAGCAGTACTTC. Encoded protein: CASSSGGGVSSYEQYF.

CDR3 sequence (DNA): TGTGCCAGCAGCCCCAGGACGGGGTCCCCGGAGGGAGATACGCAGTATTTT. It is translated as CASSPRTGSPEGDTQYF. The J gene is TRBJ2-3, the V gene TRBV7-6; TRBD2 is a possible D gene (6 bases). V was shortened by 5 bases and J by 5 bases, with 23 bases between the two germline ends. CDR1 and CDR2 from the germline V gene are SGHVS and FNYEAQ. The CDR3 has 17 amino acids.

J is TRBJ2-7 and V is TRBV28, with D tentatively TRBD1 (6 bases). Germline V lookup: CDR1 MDHEN, CDR2 SYDVKM. The V end was cut by 10 bases, the J end by 7 bases, with 8 bases between. The CDR3 runs 9 residues. CDR3 sequence: CATRGEQYF. CDR3 in DNA: TGTGCCACGAGGGGGGAGCAGTACTTC.

The chain couples TRBV28 to TRBJ1-4; no definite D call. Germline-derived CDR1 and CDR2 are MDHEN and SYDVKM. The CDR3 is made up of 13 amino acids. V lost 5 bases and J lost 5, with 9 bases in between. CDR3 residues: CASSQRTNEKLFF. CDR3 in DNA: TGTGCCAGCAGTCAACGGACGAATGAAAAACTGTTTTTT.

The rearrangement joins TRBV2 to TRBJ1-4; TRBD1 is a possible D gene (5 bases). With 5 bases removed from V and 5 bases from J, the gap between germline ends came to 15 bases. The CDR3 totals 15 residues. Per germline, CDR1 SNHLY and CDR2 FYNNEI. For the CDR3, the DNA is TGTGCCAGCAGTTCTTTGGGGGGTGGGAATGAAAAACTGTTTTTT. Translating it yields CASSSLGGGNEKLFF.

A note on this clone: Other DNA sequences within the sample encode an identical CDR3. The chain couples TRBV18 to TRBJ1-4, with D hard to call. This CDR3 contains 15 residues. The V end lost 2 bases, the J end lost 0 bases, and 7 bases lay between the germline ends. Germline loops: CDR1 KGHSH, CDR2 LQKENI. In nucleotides, the CDR3 is TGTGCCAGCTCACCAAGAACTGCAACTAATGAAAAACTGTTTTTT. Translation: CASSPRTATNEKLFF.